Following are 29 T cell receptor beta chains from one sample sequenced in a study of T cell responses to AZD1222 COVID-19 vaccine. Assay: immunoSEQ multiplex PCR; the TCRdb copy retains only in-frame clones and omits some. The sample records some 150,000 clones, 85% to 90% being singletons. The sequenced sample was peripheral blood, obtained 28 days after the second AZD1222 dose. The receptors shown here come from an adult who received the AZD1222 COVID-19 vaccine.

The chain carries TRBV7-8 and TRBJ2-3; 9 bases agree with TRBD2. CDR3 size: 14 residues. V lost 3 bases and J lost 4; bases outside the gene matches: 2. CDR1 SGHVS and CDR2 FQNEAQ come from the germline V gene. The CDR3 region has the DNA TGTGCCAGCAGCTTCATAGCGGGAGCAGATACGCAGTATTTT. The encoded protein is CASSFIAGADTQYF.

V gene TRBV24-1 combines with J gene TRBJ2-7; D is ambiguous. Trimming shortened V by 5 bases and J by 3 bases, and 13 bases separated the two germline ends. Germline V gives CDR1 KGHDR, CDR2 SFDVKD. The CDR3 contains 14 residues. CDR3 bases: TGTGCCACCAGTGGACCCCCACGCGGCTACGAGCAGTACTTC. It yields the protein CATSGPPRGYEQYF.

This rearrangement joins TRBV19 to TRBJ1-2; D is possibly TRBD1 (5 bases). CDR3 size: 15 residues. CDR1 LNHDA and CDR2 SQIVND come from the germline V gene (reference sequence). V was shortened by 2 bases and J by 4 bases, with 14 bases between the two germline ends. Here the CDR3 DNA reads TGTGCCAGTAGTATACAGGGCAGAAGCATCTATGGCTACACCTTC. Translation: CASSIQGRSIYGYTF.

This rearrangement joins TRBV7-9 to TRBJ2-2; tentatively, D is TRBD1 (5 bases). CDR3 length equals 16 residues. Germline lookup yields CDR1 SEHNR and CDR2 FQNEAQ (reference sequence). Trimming removed 7 bases at V and 0 bases at J, with 15 bases between. For the CDR3, the DNA is TGTGCCAGCAACAGGAACCTCCTGACGAACACCGGGGAGCTGTTTTTT. It specifies CASNRNLLTNTGELFF.

The CDR3 DNA reads TGTGCCAGCAGTTCGTGGGACACTGAAGCTTTCTTT. It codes for CASSSWDTEAFF. The genes are TRBV12-3 or TRBV12-4 and TRBJ1-1; unclear D gene. With 4 bases removed from V and 3 bases from J, the gap between germline ends came to 6 bases. The CDR3 covers 12 residues.

V is TRBV19 and J is TRBJ1-5, with D tentatively TRBD1 (5 bases). Germline V gene sequence: CDR1 LNHDA, CDR2 SQIVND (reference sequence). V gave up 4 bases and J gave up 12 bases, with 10 bases separating them. CDR3 length equals 11 residues. The CDR3 protein is CASSSFDSQHF. The CDR3 nucleotides read TGTGCCAGTAGTAGCTTCGACAGCCAGCATTTT.

The chain recombines TRBV7-9 with TRBJ1-2; weak D call: TRBD1 (5 bases). V lost 2 bases and J 8 bases, leaving 12 bases between the germline ends. The CDR3 consists of 13 residues. Germline V CDR1 and CDR2: SEHNR, FQNEAQ (reference sequence). The CDR3 DNA is TGTGCCAGCAGCTTAACGAGACAGAACGGCTACACCTTC. It is translated as CASSLTRQNGYTF.

The chain uses TRBV19 and TRBJ1-3, with D maybe TRBD1 (6 bases). Germline CDR1 is LNHDA and CDR2 is SQIVND (reference sequence). The CDR3 is 18 residues long. The V and J ends lost 6 bases and 2 bases respectively, with 23 bases between them. The CDR3 is CASSPTGTLHHTGNTIYF. CDR3 in DNA: TGTGCCAGTAGCCCAACCGGGACACTCCACCACACTGGAAACACCATATATTTT.

The rearrangement links TRBV10-3 to TRBJ2-3; tentatively, D is TRBD2 (5 bases). V was cut by 7 bases and J by 2 bases, with 16 bases left in between. Germline CDR1 is ENHRY and CDR2 is SYGVKD. The CDR3 spans 15 residues. The CDR3 bases are TGTGCCATCAAAAATGAGGGATCCTTCACAGATACGCAGTATTTT. Its translation: CAIKNEGSFTDTQYF.

The gene calls are TRBV7-8 and TRBJ2-5; 7 bases match TRBD2. Unmatched junction bases numbered 13, after V lost 3 bases and J lost 9 bases. The CDR3 runs to 15 residues. Per germline, CDR1 SGHVS and CDR2 FQNEAQ. CDR3 DNA sequence: TGTGCCAGCAGCTTCCCCGGGACTACTGCGGGGGCCCAGTACTTC. Translation: CASSFPGTTAGAQYF.

The J gene is TRBJ1-5, the V gene TRBV2; D gene unclear. V was shortened by 3 bases and J by 0 bases, with 9 bases between the two germline ends. Germline assignment: CDR1 SNHLY and CDR2 FYNNEI. CDR3 length: 15 residues. The CDR3 nucleotides are TGTGCCAGCAGTGAGTGGGTGGATAGCAATCAGCCCCAGCATTTT. Translation gives CASSEWVDSNQPQHF.

V and J are TRBV19 and TRBJ2-3, with 11 bases that match TRBD2. Germline assignment: CDR1 LNHDA and CDR2 SQIVND (reference sequence). The junction had 10 bases not matched to a gene; V was cut back by 9 bases and J by 5 bases. CDR3 length: 15 amino acids. DNA of the CDR3: TGTGCCAGCACAGTGATAGCGGGGGGGCAAGATACGCAGTATTTT. Translation: CASTVIAGGQDTQYF. The entire variable domain, with the rest obtained from reference TRBV19 and TRBJ2-3, is as follows: DGGITQSPKYLFRKEGQNVTLSCEQNLNHDAMYWYRQDPGQGLRLIYYSQIVNDFQKGDIAEGYSVSREKKESFPLTVTSAQKNPTAFYLCASTVIAGGQDTQYFGPGTRLTVL.

This clone has only a few counts. The CDR3 DNA is TGTGCCAGCAGTCCAGACAGGGCCCTCTATGGCTACACCTTC. Its translation: CASSPDRALYGYTF. V gene TRBV2 combines with J gene TRBJ1-2; TRBD1 matches 7 bases. V shed 5 bases, J shed 4 bases, and the junction held 7 bases outside the gene matches. CDR1 is SNHLY and CDR2 is FYNNEI in the germline V gene. The CDR3 loop spans 14 amino acids.

The V call is TRBV5-1, the J call TRBJ1-1; D not resolved. This CDR3 is built from 14 residues. Trimming shortened V by 1 base and J by 1 base, and 8 bases separated the two germline ends. Germline-derived CDR1 and CDR2 are SGHRS and YFSETQ. CDR3 amino acids: CASSLMDENTEAFF. CDR3 DNA: TGCGCCAGCAGCTTGATGGACGAGAACACTGAAGCTTTCTTT.

CDR3 loop: CASSQDETESSYNSPLHF. The CDR3 nucleotides read TGTGCCAGCAGCCAAGATGAGACCGAGAGCTCCTATAATTCACCCCTCCACTTT. This chain uses TRBV4-2 with TRBJ1-6, with unresolved D. V was cut by 0 bases and J by 0 bases, with 12 bases left in between. CDR1 is LGHNA and CDR2 is YNFKEQ in the germline V gene. The CDR3 sequence is 18 residues long.

V gene TRBV10-3 combines with J gene TRBJ2-1; 14 nucleotides line up with TRBD2. V dropped 8 bases and J dropped 8; count of bases not matched to a gene: 2. CDR1 ENHRY and CDR2 SYGVKD come from the germline V gene. The CDR3 is 13 amino acids. The CDR3 nucleotides are TGTGCCATCGGGACTAGCGGGAGAGATGAGCAGTTCTTC. It encodes CAIGTSGRDEQFF.

The chain links TRBV6-1 to TRBJ2-5; 15 bases line up with TRBD2. Germline V gene data show CDR1 as MNHNS and CDR2 as SASEGT. V was pared by 5 bases and J by 4 bases, with 2 bases of the junction left unmatched. The CDR3 consists of 15 residues. The CDR3: CASSWTSGGGETQYF. The CDR3, as DNA: TGTGCCAGCAGTTGGACTAGCGGGGGGGGAGAGACCCAGTACTTC.

J is TRBJ1-1 and V is TRBV2; D is ambiguous. Germline V gives CDR1 SNHLY, CDR2 FYNNEI. This CDR3 comprises 15 residues. The germline V and J ends were trimmed by 3 bases and 0 bases, with 11 bases remaining between them. Written as DNA, the CDR3 is TGTGCCAGCAGTGACGCGGAGGTTCTGAACACTGAAGCTTTCTTT. Its translation is CASSDAEVLNTEAFF.

The CDR3 DNA follows: TGTGCCAGCAGCTCGGCGGGGACAGGAGGTCAGCCCCAGCATTTT. This gives the protein CASSSAGTGGQPQHF. The J gene is TRBJ1-5, the V gene TRBV7-9; TRBD1 agrees at 8 bases. CDR1 is SEHNR, CDR2 FQNEAQ, per germline (reference sequence). V shed 4 bases, J shed 6 bases, and the junction held 8 bases outside the gene matches. The CDR3 extends over 15 amino acids.

To note about this clone: At one end, the junction sequence differs from germline, possibly due to a read error. V and J are TRBV12-3 or TRBV12-4 and TRBJ2-4; D is possibly TRBD1 or TRBD2 (5 bases each). The CDR3 totals 11 residues. The chain's CDR3 is CASSSEGSETF. The CDR3 DNA is TGTGCCAGCAGTTCTGAGGGGTCGGAAACCTTC.

This chain links TRBV5-1 with TRBJ2-5; D not resolved. Trimming shortened V by 0 bases and J by 4 bases, and 4 bases separated the two germline ends. CDR1 and CDR2 (germline): SGHRS, YFSETQ. The CDR3 has 12 residues. CDR3 sequence reads: CASSLEIETQYF. The CDR3, as DNA: TGCGCCAGCAGCTTGGAAATAGAGACCCAGTACTTC.

This clone has just one count. The chain couples TRBV5-1 to TRBJ2-5; D is unclear. The V gene's germline CDR1 is SGHRS and CDR2 YFSETQ. Trimming stripped 0 bases from V and 11 bases from J, with 14 bases between. The CDR3 runs 13 residues. The CDR3 nucleotides are TGCGCCAGCAGCTTGGGTACCCGATTGGGGCAGTACTTC. Translation: CASSLGTRLGQYF.

The chain couples TRBV12-5 to TRBJ1-1, with D unresolved. The CDR3 has 11 residues. The V gene lost 0 bases and the J gene lost 10 bases, with 6 bases spanning the gap. Germline-derived CDR1 and CDR2 are LGHNT and FRNRAP. The CDR3 region is CASGLVGGAFF. In DNA form, the CDR3 reads TGTGCTAGTGGTTTGGTGGGAGGAGCTTTCTTT.

The CDR3: CAWTIQDADQPQHF. Here the CDR3 DNA reads TGTGCCTGGACCATACAGGACGCCGATCAGCCCCAGCATTTT. The J gene is TRBJ1-5, the V gene TRBV30, with D maybe TRBD1 (5 bases). There are 14 residues in the CDR3. In germline, CDR1 is GTSNPN, CDR2 SVGIG (reference sequence). Trimming pared 4 bases from V and 5 bases from J, leaving 15 bases between.

This clone was counted a single time. The rearrangement joins TRBV28 to TRBJ2-2, with 10 bases lining up with TRBD2. Trimming took 6 bases from V and 0 from J; bases not matched to a gene: 4. Germline CDR1 is MDHEN and CDR2 is SYDVKM. This CDR3 spans 16 amino acids. Here the CDR3 DNA reads TGTGCCAGCAGAACACTAGCGGGGTCGAACACCGGGGAGCTGTTTTTT. It codes for CASRTLAGSNTGELFF.

This chain uses TRBV25-1 with TRBJ1-2; tentative D call: TRBD1 (5 bases). Looked up from germline, CDR1 is MGHDK and CDR2 is SYGVNS. Trimming removed 4 bases from V and 8 bases from J, with 14 bases in between. CDR3 length: 13 residues. For the CDR3, the DNA is TGTGCCAGCAGTGTCCCGGGATGGGACGGCTACACCTTC. This codes for CASSVPGWDGYTF.

On this clone itself: Germline and junction disagree at one end, which may indicate a read error. V gene TRBV2 combines with J gene TRBJ2-7; the D is unclear. This CDR3 contains 14 residues. Per the germline V gene, CDR1 is SNHLY and CDR2 is FYNNEI. The CDR3 region has the DNA TGTGCCAGCAGTAAAGCGAGGAGCTCCTACGAGCAGTACTTC. Translation: CASSKARSSYEQYF.

The rearrangement joins TRBV9 to TRBJ2-1; possibly TRBD1 or TRBD2 for D (5 bases each). Germline V lookup: CDR1 SGDLS, CDR2 YYNGEE. The germline V and J ends were trimmed by 0 bases and 9 bases, with 7 bases remaining between them. The CDR3 is 12 residues long. In DNA, the CDR3 is TGTGCCAGCAGCGTAGAGAGGGGTGAGCAGTTCTTC. It translates to CASSVERGEQFF. The full variable domain, completed using reference TRBV9 and TRBJ2-1, is DSGVTQTPKHLITATGQRVTLRCSPRSGDLSVYWYQQSLDQGLQFLIQYYNGEERAKGNILERFSAQQFPDLHSELNLSSLELGDSALYFCASSVERGEQFFGPGTRLTVL.

CDR3 sequence (DNA): TGTGCCAGCAGTGCAACAGGGTCAAACTTCCACGAGCAGTACTTC. The encoded protein is CASSATGSNFHEQYF. The V call is TRBV6-6, the J call TRBJ2-7; maybe TRBD1 (6 bases). Between the trimmed V and J ends, which lost 5 bases and 5 bases, there was a span of 19 bases. The V gene's germline CDR1 is MNHNY and CDR2 SVGAGI (reference sequence). The CDR3 is 15 amino acids.